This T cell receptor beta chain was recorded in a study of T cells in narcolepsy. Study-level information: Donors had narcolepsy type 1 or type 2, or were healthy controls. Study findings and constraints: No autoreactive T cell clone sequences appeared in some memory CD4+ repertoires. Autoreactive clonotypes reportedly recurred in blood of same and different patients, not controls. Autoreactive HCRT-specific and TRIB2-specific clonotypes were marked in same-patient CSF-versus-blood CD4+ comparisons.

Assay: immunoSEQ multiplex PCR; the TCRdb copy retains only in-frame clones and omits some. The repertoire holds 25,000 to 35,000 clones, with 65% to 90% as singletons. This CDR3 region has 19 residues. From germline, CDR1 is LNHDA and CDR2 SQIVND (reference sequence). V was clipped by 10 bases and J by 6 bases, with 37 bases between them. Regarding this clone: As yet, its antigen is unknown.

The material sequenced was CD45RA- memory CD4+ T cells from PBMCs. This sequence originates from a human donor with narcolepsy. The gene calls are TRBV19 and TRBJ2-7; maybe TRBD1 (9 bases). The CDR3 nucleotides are TGTGCCACTCGGGGGGGGGACAGGGAGATTGTTCTCACCCTTGGCGAGCAGTACTTC. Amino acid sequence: CATRGGDREIVLTLGEQYF.